This entry lists 17 T cell receptor beta chains sequenced from one sample in a study of blood T cell repertoires in COVID-19. Method: immunoSEQ multiplex PCR; TCRdb's copy keeps in-frame clones and lacks some. The top ten hold 9.7% of the sample, which has some 200,000 clones, roughly 82% seen once. Input material: peripheral blood. These receptors came from a man aged 45-60 years with active or convalescent COVID-19.

The gene calls are TRBV6-5 and TRBJ2-1, with 12 bases lining up with TRBD2. V trimming: 0 bases; J trimming: 6 bases; junction bases outside the gene matches: 0. In germline, CDR1 is MNHEY, CDR2 SVGAGI. CDR3 length equals 15 residues. CDR3 coding DNA: TGTGCCAGCAGTTACTCGGGACTAGCGGGCAATGAGCAGTTCTTC. Encoded protein: CASSYSGLAGNEQFF.

The chain couples TRBV4-1 to TRBJ1-4, with TRBD1 matching 7 bases. V shed 2 bases, J shed 4 bases, and the junction held 7 bases outside the gene matches. Germline values: CDR1 MGHRA, CDR2 YSYEKL. The CDR3 consists of 16 residues. CDR3 DNA sequence: TGCGCCAGCAGCCAACAACCGGGACAGCTTAATGAAAAACTGTTTTTT. Translation: CASSQQPGQLNEKLFF.

The chain has TRBV5-5 and TRBJ2-7, with 8 bases identical to TRBD2. CDR3 length equals 17 residues. Germline lookup yields CDR1 SGHKS and CDR2 YYEKEE (reference sequence). V was clipped by 0 bases and J by 0 bases; unmatched bases: 8. This CDR3 is CASSLVLAGTNSYEQYV. In DNA form, the CDR3 reads TGTGCCAGCAGCTTGGTATTAGCGGGGACGAACTCCTACGAGCAGTACGTC.

The V and J genes are TRBV7-6 and TRBJ1-5; 9 bases fit TRBD1. From germline, CDR1 is SGHVS and CDR2 FNYEAQ. J gave up 3 bases and V 0 bases, and 9 bases lay outside the gene matches. The CDR3 extends over 18 amino acids. This chain's CDR3 is CASSLAIARDRDNQPQHF. DNA of the CDR3: TGTGCCAGCAGCTTAGCGATAGCAAGGGACAGGGACAATCAGCCCCAGCATTTT.

This chain joins TRBV19 and TRBJ2-7; 7 bases are shared with TRBD1. The V gene's germline CDR1 is LNHDA and CDR2 SQIVND (reference sequence). CDR3 length: 15 residues. Unmatched junction bases numbered 11, after V lost 5 bases and J lost 4 bases. CDR3 bases: TGTGCCAGTAGTCCGAGCACAGGGGTTGTGTACGAGCAGTACTTC. Protein sequence: CASSPSTGVVYEQYF. The whole variable domain, filled in from reference TRBV19 and TRBJ2-7, reads DGGITQSPKYLFRKEGQNVTLSCEQNLNHDAMYWYRQDPGQGLRLIYYSQIVNDFQKGDIAEGYSVSREKKESFPLTVTSAQKNPTAFYLCASSPSTGVVYEQYFGPGTRLTVT.

This rearrangement joins TRBV27 to TRBJ1-2; D perhaps matches TRBD1 (5 bases). The CDR3 has 13 residues. Germline assignment: CDR1 MNHEY and CDR2 SMNVEV (reference sequence). Between the trimmed V and J ends, which lost 6 bases and 4 bases, there was a span of 12 bases. CDR3 in DNA: TGTGCCAGCAGCTTACAGGCGGGCTATGGCTACACCTTC. This sequence encodes CASSLQAGYGYTF.

The V call is TRBV2, the J call TRBJ1-2; tentatively, D is TRBD1 (6 bases). The CDR3 loop spans 14 amino acids. Germline V gives CDR1 SNHLY, CDR2 FYNNEI. V dropped 4 bases and J dropped 4 bases, with 13 bases sitting between them. The CDR3 loop is CASSAGTRAYGYTF. The CDR3 coding sequence is TGTGCCAGCAGTGCCGGGACACGGGCCTATGGCTACACCTTC.

The chain employs TRBV19 and TRBJ2-3, with 8 bases aligning to TRBD2. The CDR3 consists of 14 residues. CDR1 is LNHDA and CDR2 is SQIVND in the germline V gene (reference sequence). J lost 4 bases, V lost 6 bases, and 6 bases had no gene match. The CDR3 nucleotides read TGTGCCAGTAGAGGCACTAGCGGCTCAGATACGCAGTATTTT. Its protein is CASRGTSGSDTQYF.

This clone has just one count. This chain uses TRBV2 with TRBJ1-6, with D possibly being TRBD1 (6 bases). Germline values: CDR1 SNHLY, CDR2 FYNNEI. The germline V and J ends were trimmed by 7 bases and 2 bases, with 15 bases remaining between them. CDR3 length: 16 amino acids. The DNA of the CDR3 is TGTGCCAGCACCTTGTACGAGGGGGCCTATAATTCACCCCTCCACTTT. Residues: CASTLYEGAYNSPLHF.

The chain links TRBV7-9 to TRBJ1-1; possible D gene TRBD1, 5 bases. Germline-derived CDR1 and CDR2 are SEHNR and FQNEAQ (reference sequence). V dropped 3 bases and J dropped 6 bases, with 11 bases sitting between them. CDR3 size: 13 residues. The CDR3 region is CASSLADSPEAFF. The CDR3 nucleotides are TGTGCCAGCAGCTTGGCAGACAGCCCTGAAGCTTTCTTT.

This clone was seen a handful of times. The chain recombines TRBV28 with TRBJ1-2, with TRBD1 matching 9 bases. Per the germline V gene, CDR1 is MDHEN and CDR2 is SYDVKM. This CDR3 contains 14 residues. J lost 13 bases, V lost 5 bases, and 14 bases had no gene match. CDR3 in DNA: TGTGCCAGCAGTCCCGGGACAGGGCGGACTTCGGGCACCTTC. Translation: CASSPGTGRTSGTF.

The rearrangement uses TRBV7-9 and TRBJ2-7, with TRBD1 matching 9 bases. The J segment lost 7 bases and the V segment lost 5 bases, leaving 3 bases of the junction unmatched. The CDR3 length is 12 residues. Germline values: CDR1 SEHNR, CDR2 FQNEAQ (reference sequence). CDR3 sequence: CASSQGQGEQYV. CDR3 sequence (DNA): TGTGCCAGCAGCCAGGGACAGGGAGAGCAGTACGTC.

The chain is built from TRBV9 and TRBJ2-1; 7 nucleotides align to TRBD2. The CDR3 runs to 17 residues. The V segment lost 1 base and the J segment 2 bases; nucleotides outside the gene matches: 9. From germline, CDR1 is SGDLS and CDR2 YYNGEE. The CDR3 here is CASSVHPSAGPYNEQFF. CDR3 bases: TGTGCCAGCAGCGTACACCCCTCAGCGGGGCCCTACAATGAGCAGTTCTTC.

The gene calls are TRBV9 and TRBJ2-5; TRBD2 matches at 7 bases. The CDR3 extends over 14 amino acids. The V gene end was trimmed by 0 bases and the J gene end by 7 bases; junction bases not matched to a gene: 6. Germline CDR1 SGDLS, CDR2 YYNGEE. The CDR3 reads CASSVEGERGTQYF. CDR3 coding DNA: TGTGCCAGCAGCGTAGAGGGAGAGCGGGGGACCCAGTACTTC.

The chain recombines TRBV5-5 with TRBJ1-1; 10 nucleotides line up with TRBD1. With V trimmed by 4 bases and J by 3 bases, 9 bases remained unmatched. CDR3 size: 16 residues. Germline CDR1 SGHKS, CDR2 YYEKEE (reference sequence). The CDR3 protein is CASSQDRGGGDTEAFF. Here the CDR3 DNA reads TGTGCCAGCAGCCAGGACAGGGGGGGCGGCGACACTGAAGCTTTCTTT.

As for this clone: This specimen includes other DNA sequences encoding the same CDR3. The CDR3 DNA sequence: TGTGCCAGCTCACCGGGACTAGCGGGGGACAATGAGCAGTTCTTC. Amino acids: CASSPGLAGDNEQFF. The chain links TRBV18 to TRBJ2-1, with 14 positions matching TRBD2. CDR3 size: 15 residues. Germline V gene sequence: CDR1 KGHSH, CDR2 LQKENI. Unmatched junction bases numbered 0, after V lost 3 bases and J lost 5 bases.

The chain couples TRBV28 to TRBJ2-7; 8 bases are a match to TRBD1. This CDR3 is 14 amino acids long. Germline values: CDR1 MDHEN, CDR2 SYDVKM. The ends lost 2 bases at V and 4 bases at J; junction bases unmatched: 4. The CDR3, as DNA: TGTGCCAGCAGTTTACTAGGACAGGGATACGAGCAGTACTTC. Residues: CASSLLGQGYEQYF.